This T cell receptor beta chain was found in a study of CD8+CD57+ T cells in acquired aplastic anemia. About the research overall: Sorted CD4+ and CD8+ cells yielded about 3.1 ug of DNA on average.

Sequencing involved patients with CD8+CD57+ cell expansion previously shown by flow cytometry. Acquired aplastic anemia of severe grade affected all patients. Germline V gene lookup returns CDR1 LNHDA and CDR2 SQIVND (reference sequence). V was trimmed by 7 bases and J by 3 bases, leaving 15 bases between them. The CDR3 runs to 14 residues. This clonotype was counted between two and nine times. According to the study, genomic DNA was the template for TCR beta VDJ and CDR3 profiling. One entry per CDR3 protein results from TCRdb running MiXCR on the reads. This table has around 130,000 distinct CDR3 sequences, 45% to 60% appearing once.

The V gene is TRBV19, the J gene TRBJ1-1, with D perhaps TRBD1 (5 bases). Material: sorted CD4+, CD8+, or CD8+CD57+ T cells (not recorded which) from PBMCs. This TCR came from a human donor with aplastic anemia. The CDR3 region is CASTHQGRDTEAFF. DNA of the CDR3: TGTGCCAGTACCCATCAGGGCCGGGACACTGAAGCTTTCTTT. Full variable domain (rest looked up from reference TRBV19 and TRBJ1-1): DGGITQSPKYLFRKEGQNVTLSCEQNLNHDAMYWYRQDPGQGLRLIYYSQIVNDFQKGDIAEGYSVSREKKESFPLTVTSAQKNPTAFYLCASTHQGRDTEAFFGQGTRLTVV.